Each of the 24 T cell receptor beta chains below was sequenced from the same sample in a study of tissue T cells after allogeneic stem cell transplantation. Clones were sequenced by immunoSEQ multiplex PCR, and TCRdb holds only the in-frame ones, with some missing. Seen here are about 20,000 clones, less than 85% observed once, and the top ten hold roughly 0.91%. The sample comprised spleen. All receptors derive from a female BALB/c mouse in good health. MHC haplotype: H2-d.

With respect to this clone: Mouse names are used for the genes. The read halts 1 residue ahead of the CDR3 end, with the missing end drawn from the germline J gene. The chain joins TRBV13-2 to TRBJ2-5, with TRBD1 identical over 9 bases. CDR1 and CDR2 from the germline V gene are NNHNN and SYGAGS (reference sequence). This CDR3 has 14 amino acids. V shed 1 base and J 7 bases; nucleotides not matched to a gene: 4. Incomplete CDR3 DNA: TGTGCCAGCGGTGATAGGACAGGGGAATACACCCAGTAC. Translation: CASGDRTGEYTQY. The complete CDR3 reads CASGDRTGEYTQYF.

Notes on this clone: Gene labels here are mouse ones. The CDR3 end falls 1 residue outside the read, so it is completed with the germline J gene. The chain uses TRBV4 and TRBJ1-1; no reliable D call. Trimming shortened V by 5 bases and J by 0 bases, and 4 bases separated the two germline ends. The CDR3 is 12 amino acids. Germline-derived CDR1 and CDR2 are LGHDT and YNNKQL (reference sequence). This CDR3 reads CASSPSNTEVFF. CDR3 bases read: TGTGCCAGCAGCCCATCAAACACAGAAGTCTTC. Drawing the rest from reference TRBV4 and TRBJ1-1, the complete variable domain is ETAVFQTPNYHVTQVGNEVSFNCKQTLGHDTMYWYKQDSKKLLKIMFSYNNKQLIVNETVPRRFSPQSSDKAHLNLRIKSVEPEDSAVYLCASSPSNTEVFFGKGTRLTVV.

With regard to this clone: Genes here carry mouse names. The read ends 1 residue before the CDR3 terminus; that terminus is restored from the germline J gene. The chain has TRBV4 and TRBJ1-4; 11 bases align to TRBD1. The ends lost 4 bases at V and 5 bases at J; junction bases unmatched: 0. This CDR3 contains 14 residues. Looked up from germline, CDR1 is LGHDT and CDR2 is YNNKQL (reference sequence). The part of the CDR3 DNA that was read is TGTGCCAGCAGCTGGGACAGGGGGAACGAAAGATTATTT. Protein sequence: CASSWDRGNERLF. The CDR3, in full, reads CASSWDRGNERLFF.

In the case of this clone: Gene names denote mouse genes. The CDR3 goes on 1 residue after the read ends, and that part is filled in from the germline J gene. The rearrangement joins TRBV31 to TRBJ2-1, with 11 bases that match TRBD2. CDR1 and CDR2 from the germline V gene are GKSSPN and SITVG. The V gene end was trimmed by 3 bases and the J gene end by 6 bases; junction bases not matched to a gene: 4. This CDR3 is built from 14 residues. CDR3 DNA (partial): TGTGCCTGGAGCGGGACTGGGGGTCTTGCTGAGCAGTTC. Translation: CAWSGTGGLAEQF. The entire CDR3 is CAWSGTGGLAEQFF.

This clone was recorded a few times. Mouse gene names apply. The sequenced fragment ends 1 residue before the CDR3 boundary, so the rest is inferred from the germline J gene. This sample includes further DNA sequences coding for the same CDR3. The V and J genes are TRBV20 and TRBJ1-3; no clear D gene. Trimming shortened V by 0 bases and J by 0 bases, and 3 bases separated the two germline ends. The CDR3 is made up of 13 amino acids. CDR1 is GFQATS and CDR2 is STVNSAI in the germline V gene. Incomplete CDR3 DNA: TGTGGTGCTAGGGACAATTCTGGAAATACGCTCTAT. It is translated as CGARDNSGNTLY. The full CDR3 is CGARDNSGNTLYF.

As concerns this clone: Germline and genes: mouse. Read data end 1 residue before the CDR3 end; the end is taken from the germline J gene. The chain combines TRBV4 with TRBJ1-4, with 8 bases fitting TRBD1. The germline V gene has CDR1 LGHDT and CDR2 YNNKQL (reference sequence). The CDR3 spans 14 residues. V dropped 4 bases and J dropped 4; count of bases not matched to a gene: 2. The sequenced CDR3 bases are TGTGCCAGCAGCTTACAGGGGGGCAACGAAAGATTATTT. Amino acids: CASSLQGGNERLF. The full CDR3 sequence reads CASSLQGGNERLFF.

In the case of this clone: Here the gene names and germline are mouse. The observed sequence ends 1 residue before the CDR3 terminus, with the missing tail filled in from the germline J gene. V is TRBV29 and J is TRBJ2-5; TRBD1 agrees at 7 bases. The germline V gene encodes CDR1 MSHET and CDR2 SYDVDS. V was pared by 6 bases and J by 2 bases, with 2 bases of the junction left unmatched. The length of the CDR3 is 13 residues. The part of the CDR3 DNA that was read is TGTGCTAGCAGAGGGGACAGCCAAGACACCCAGTAC. Protein product: CASRGDSQDTQY. The entire CDR3 protein reads CASRGDSQDTQYF.

A few counts support this clone. The listed genes are named as in mouse. The observed sequence ends 1 residue before the CDR3 terminus, with the missing tail filled in from the germline J gene. The chain joins TRBV24 to TRBJ1-2; D not certain. This CDR3 is built from 13 residues. V lost 5 bases and J lost 7, with 14 bases in between. The germline V gene has CDR1 KGHTA and CDR2 FRNEEI. The part of the CDR3 DNA that was read is TGTGCCAGCAGTACCCGACAAAAATGCGACTACACC. Protein product: CASSTRQKCDYT. The entire CDR3 sequence reads CASSTRQKCDYTF.

This clone has just a few counts. Any gene name here is a mouse gene name. The read is 1 residue too short to cover the CDR3 end, so that end is filled in from the germline J gene. The chain has TRBV13-1 and TRBJ1-3, with D uncertain. Germline loops: CDR1 NSHNY, CDR2 SYGAGN. Trimming removed 3 bases from V and 0 bases from J, with 10 bases in between. The length of the CDR3 is 15 residues. The CDR3: CASSATTSSGNTLYF. The DNA read from the CDR3 is TGTGCCAGCAGTGCCACGACATCTTCTGGAAATACGCTCTAT.

With regard to this clone: Gene names denote mouse genes. The observed sequence ends 1 residue before the CDR3 terminus, with the missing tail filled in from the germline J gene. V and J are TRBV19 and TRBJ1-4; 10 bases match TRBD1. The CDR3 has 15 amino acids. Trimming removed 5 bases from V and 4 bases from J; junction bases left unmatched: 5. The germline gives CDR1 FNHDT, CDR2 SITEND (reference sequence). The DNA read from the CDR3 is TGTGCCAGCAGCATCGACAGGGGGCTCAACGAAAGATTATTT. It codes for CASSIDRGLNERLF. The whole CDR3 is CASSIDRGLNERLFF.

A word on this clone: Here the gene names and germline are mouse. The read ends 1 residue early relative to the CDR3; the germline J gene fills the gap. The chain combines TRBV13-3 with TRBJ2-7, with TRBD1 matching 11 bases. The CDR3 totals 14 residues. Germline V lookup: CDR1 NNHDY, CDR2 SYVADS. V dropped 5 bases and J dropped 2; count of bases not matched to a gene: 3. The DNA read from the CDR3 is TGTGCCAGCAGGCCGGGACAGGGGGCCTATGAACAGTAC. Translated: CASRPGQGAYEQY. The full CDR3 protein reads CASRPGQGAYEQYF.

Regarding this clone: These gene names are mouse names. The read ends 1 residue shy of where the CDR3 ends; the end is completed using the germline J gene. V is TRBV19 and J is TRBJ1-3, with TRBD1 identical over 8 bases. Looked up from germline, CDR1 is FNHDT and CDR2 is SITEND (reference sequence). The CDR3 loop spans 16 amino acids. V shed 4 bases, J shed 0 bases, and the junction held 6 bases outside the gene matches. CDR3: CASSQTGANSGNTLYF. The CDR3 bases that were read are TGTGCCAGCAGTCAGACAGGGGCGAATTCTGGAAATACGCTCTAT.

About this clone itself: Here the gene names and germline are mouse. The CDR3 is CASSQMGTGTQAPLF. The covered CDR3 bases are TGTGCCAGCAGCCAAATGGGGACAGGGACCCAGGCTCCGCTT. J is TRBJ1-5 and V is TRBV5, with 9 bases that match TRBD1. Read sequence stops 1 residue before the CDR3 end, and the germline J gene provides the missing end. The CDR3 has 15 residues. Unmatched junction bases numbered 5, after V lost 2 bases and J lost 6 bases. Per germline, CDR1 LGHNA and CDR2 YNLKQL (reference sequence).

A note on this clone: The gene names given are mouse names. The read finishes 1 residue shy of the CDR3 end, and the germline J gene is used to complete it. The rearrangement uses TRBV13-2 and TRBJ2-2; 9 bases line up with TRBD2. The CDR3 runs to 16 residues. Trimming removed 2 bases from V and 4 bases from J; junction bases left unmatched: 6. Germline CDR1 NNHNN, CDR2 SYGAGS (reference sequence). Incomplete CDR3 DNA: TGTGCCAGCGGTGAACTGGGGGGCATCGGCACCGGGCAGCTCTAC. Translated: CASGELGGIGTGQLY. The whole CDR3 sequence reads CASGELGGIGTGQLYF.

A note on this clone: Germline and genes: mouse. Incomplete CDR3 DNA: TGTGCTAGCAGACCGGGACTGGGGGGTAACTATGCTGAGCAGTTC. Its protein is CASRPGLGGNYAEQF. The entire CDR3 protein reads CASRPGLGGNYAEQFF. The chain is built from TRBV29 and TRBJ2-1; 12 nucleotides align to TRBD2. Read sequence stops 1 residue before the CDR3 end, and the germline J gene provides the missing end. J gave up 0 bases and V 6 bases, and 3 bases lay outside the gene matches. Germline V gene lookup returns CDR1 MSHET and CDR2 SYDVDS. The CDR3 has 16 amino acids.

In this sample, this clone turned up once. Genes and germline are mouse. The read gets to within 1 residue of the CDR3 end, and the germline J gene fills in the rest. V is TRBV31 and J is TRBJ2-5, with 12 bases that match TRBD2. Trimming cost V 0 bases and J 6 bases; bases outside gene matches: 7. The CDR3 length is 16 residues. The V gene's germline CDR1 is GKSSPN and CDR2 SITVG. The CDR3 DNA, read in part, is TGTGCCTGGAGTCTAGAGACTGGGGGGGCGCAGGACACCCAGTAC. Protein sequence: CAWSLETGGAQDTQY. The complete CDR3 sequence is CAWSLETGGAQDTQYF.

This clone was found a few times. Genes and germline are mouse. The observed sequence ends 1 residue before the CDR3 terminus, with the missing tail filled in from the germline J gene. This chain joins TRBV17 and TRBJ2-2; possible D gene TRBD1, 5 bases. The CDR3 contains 15 residues. Germline V lookup: CDR1 MNHDT, CDR2 YYDKIL. Trimming stripped 2 bases from V and 1 base from J, with 8 bases between. CDR3 sequence: CASSRKDKNTGQLYF. The part of the CDR3 DNA that was read is TGTGCTAGCAGTAGAAAGGACAAAAACACCGGGCAGCTCTAC.

Points on this clone: Gene labels here are mouse ones. This CDR3 is CGARGTSNSDYTF. The part of the CDR3 DNA that was read is TGTGGTGCTAGGGGGACATCAAACTCCGACTACACC. This chain uses TRBV20 with TRBJ1-2, with a tentative D call TRBD1 (5 bases). The read gets to within 1 residue of the CDR3 end, and the germline J gene fills in the rest. Germline CDR1 and CDR2: GFQATS and STVNSAI. V lost 1 base and J 0 bases, leaving 6 bases between the germline ends. This CDR3 comprises 13 residues.

Concerning this clone: The junction and the germline gene differ at one end; a read error may be behind it. Gene names and germline refer to mouse. The sequenced fragment ends 1 residue before the CDR3 boundary, so the rest is inferred from the germline J gene. V and J are TRBV31 and TRBJ1-6; no firm D call. TRBJ1-6 is designated an ORF whose function remains uncertain. The CDR3 covers 13 residues. CDR1 is GKSSPN and CDR2 is SITVG in the germline V gene. The CDR3 sequence: CAWQNSYNSSLYF. The covered CDR3 bases are TGTGCCTGGCAAAATTCCTATAATTCGTCCCTCTAC.

This clone was found once. The genes and germline here are from mouse. Read data end 1 residue before the CDR3 end; the end is taken from the germline J gene. This chain joins TRBV1 and TRBJ1-6, with 8 bases aligning to TRBD1. TRBJ1-6 is sorted into the ORF group, with uncertain function. Unmatched junction bases numbered 4, after V lost 2 bases and J lost 7 bases. CDR1 NSQYPW and CDR2 LRSPGD come from the germline V gene (reference sequence). The CDR3 covers 15 residues. The CDR3 bases that were read are TGCACCTGCAGTGCACTGGACAGGGAAAATTCGCCCCTCTAC. Protein sequence: CTCSALDRENSPLY. From start to end, the CDR3 is CTCSALDRENSPLYF.

This clone came up once. Gene names refer to mouse genes. The read ends 1 residue before the CDR3 terminus; that terminus is restored from the germline J gene. The gene calls are TRBV1 and TRBJ2-5; D is possibly TRBD2 (5 bases). This CDR3 comprises 15 residues. Per germline, CDR1 NSQYPW and CDR2 LRSPGD (reference sequence). Trimming shortened V by 0 bases and J by 2 bases, and 9 bases separated the two germline ends. The CDR3 loop is CTCSADDGVQDTQYF. CDR3 bases read: TGCACCTGCAGTGCAGATGATGGGGTCCAAGACACCCAGTAC.

This clone has a handful of counts. Gene names and germline refer to mouse. The read halts 1 residue ahead of the CDR3 end, with the missing end drawn from the germline J gene. The rearrangement links TRBV14 to TRBJ1-4; maybe TRBD1 (5 bases). The CDR3 consists of 14 residues. Per the germline V gene, CDR1 is SGHDT and CDR2 is FRDEAV. Trimming removed 2 bases at V and 3 bases at J, with 8 bases between. CDR3 bases read: TGTGCCAGCAGTTTTCGGGGGACCAACGAAAGATTATTT. It codes for CASSFRGTNERLF. The whole CDR3 protein is CASSFRGTNERLFF. Together with reference TRBV14 and TRBJ1-4, the CDR3 gives the full variable domain: EAGVTQSPRYAVLQEGQAVSFWCDPISGHDTLYWYQQPRDQGPQLLVYFRDEAVIDNSQLPSDRFSAVRPKGTNSTLKIQSAKQGDTATYLCASSFRGTNERLFFGHGTKLSVL.

A remark on this clone: Germline and genes here are mouse. The read ends 1 residue before the CDR3 terminus; that terminus is restored from the germline J gene. The genes are TRBV1 and TRBJ2-5; D call uncertain. V was pared by 0 bases and J by 1 base, with 2 bases between. The germline CDR1 and CDR2 sequences are NSQYPW and LRSPGD (reference sequence). The CDR3 length is 13 residues. The CDR3 here is CTCSAEHQDTQYF. The sequenced part of the CDR3 DNA is TGCACCTGCAGTGCAGAACACCAAGACACCCAGTAC.

Concerning this clone: Gene names are the mouse ones. The DNA ends 1 residue before the CDR3 does, and the rest of the CDR3 is filled in from the germline J gene. The chain links TRBV5 to TRBJ2-3; TRBD2 matches 8 bases. V dropped 1 base and J dropped 0; count of bases not matched to a gene: 0. This CDR3 region has 15 residues. Per germline, CDR1 LGHNA and CDR2 YNLKQL (reference sequence). The sequenced CDR3 bases are TGTGCCAGCAGCCAAGCTGGGGGGAGTGCAGAAACGCTGTAT. This encodes CASSQAGGSAETLY. In full, the CDR3 is CASSQAGGSAETLYF.